This T cell receptor beta chain was recovered during a study of post-analysis software for immune sequencing data. Findings and caveats of the study: When patients were compared with controls, roughly five TRBV segments were more frequent, TRBV5-6, TRBV5-1 and TRBV20-1 among them.

Unique molecular identifiers were carried by the TCR beta cDNA libraries. TCRdb independently ran MiXCR on the PCR reads; one entry per CDR3 protein. In the table there are roughly 650,000 distinct CDR3 sequences, more than 50% of which are singletons. The CDR3 length is 10 residues. Germline CDR1 reads DFQATT; CDR2 reads SNEGSKA (reference sequence). V was shortened by 6 bases and J by 8 bases, with 10 bases between the two germline ends. Comment on this clonotype: Its antigen is as yet unknown.

The TCR originated in a girl aged 2 to 10 with multiple sclerosis. The V call is TRBV20-1, the J call TRBJ1-2, with D unclear. The sequencing input was blood. In nucleotides, the CDR3 is TGCAGTGCCCGGATAGAGGGCTACACCTTC. As protein: CSARIEGYTF.